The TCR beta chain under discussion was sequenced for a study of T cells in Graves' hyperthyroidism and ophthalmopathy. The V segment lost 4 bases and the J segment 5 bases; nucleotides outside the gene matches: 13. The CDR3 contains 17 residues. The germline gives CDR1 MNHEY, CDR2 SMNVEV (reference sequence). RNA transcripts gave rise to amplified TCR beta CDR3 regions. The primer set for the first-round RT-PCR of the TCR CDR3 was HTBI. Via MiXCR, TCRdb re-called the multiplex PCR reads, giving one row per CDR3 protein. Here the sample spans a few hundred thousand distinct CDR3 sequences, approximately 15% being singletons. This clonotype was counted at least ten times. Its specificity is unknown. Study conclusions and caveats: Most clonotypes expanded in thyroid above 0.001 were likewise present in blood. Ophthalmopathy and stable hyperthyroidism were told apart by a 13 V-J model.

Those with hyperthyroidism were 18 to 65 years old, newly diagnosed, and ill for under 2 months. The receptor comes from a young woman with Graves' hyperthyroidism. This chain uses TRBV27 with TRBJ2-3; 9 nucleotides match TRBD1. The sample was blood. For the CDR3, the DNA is TGTGCCAGCAGTTCAACAGGGACAGGGTTGTCGCAAGATACGCAGTATTTT. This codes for CASSSTGTGLSQDTQYF.